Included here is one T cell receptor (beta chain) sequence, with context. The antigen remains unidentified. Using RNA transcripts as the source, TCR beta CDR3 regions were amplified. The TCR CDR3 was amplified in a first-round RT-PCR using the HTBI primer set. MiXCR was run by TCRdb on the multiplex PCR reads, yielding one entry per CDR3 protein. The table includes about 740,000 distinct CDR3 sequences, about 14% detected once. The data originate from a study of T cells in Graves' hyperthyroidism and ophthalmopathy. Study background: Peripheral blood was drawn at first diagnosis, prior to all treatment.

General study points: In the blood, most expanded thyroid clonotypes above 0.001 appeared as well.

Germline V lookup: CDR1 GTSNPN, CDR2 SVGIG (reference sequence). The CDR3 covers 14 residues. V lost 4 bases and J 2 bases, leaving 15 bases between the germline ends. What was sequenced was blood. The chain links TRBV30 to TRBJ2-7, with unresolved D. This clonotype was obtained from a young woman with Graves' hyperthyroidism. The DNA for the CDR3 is TGTGCCTGGACGCGGCCACCGCCTGCCTACGAGCAGTACTTC. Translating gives CAWTRPPPAYEQYF.